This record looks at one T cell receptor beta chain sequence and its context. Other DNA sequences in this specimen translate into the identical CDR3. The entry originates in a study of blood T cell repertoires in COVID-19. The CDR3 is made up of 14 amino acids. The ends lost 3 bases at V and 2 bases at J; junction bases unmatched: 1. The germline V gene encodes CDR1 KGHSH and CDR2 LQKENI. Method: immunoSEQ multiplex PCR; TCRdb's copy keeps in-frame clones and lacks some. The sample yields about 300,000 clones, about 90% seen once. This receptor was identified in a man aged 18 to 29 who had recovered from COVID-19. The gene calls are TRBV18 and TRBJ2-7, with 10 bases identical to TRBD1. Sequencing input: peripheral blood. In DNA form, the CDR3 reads TGTGCCAGCTCACCTGGGACAGGGGCCTACGAGCAGTACTTC. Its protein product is CASSPGTGAYEQYF.